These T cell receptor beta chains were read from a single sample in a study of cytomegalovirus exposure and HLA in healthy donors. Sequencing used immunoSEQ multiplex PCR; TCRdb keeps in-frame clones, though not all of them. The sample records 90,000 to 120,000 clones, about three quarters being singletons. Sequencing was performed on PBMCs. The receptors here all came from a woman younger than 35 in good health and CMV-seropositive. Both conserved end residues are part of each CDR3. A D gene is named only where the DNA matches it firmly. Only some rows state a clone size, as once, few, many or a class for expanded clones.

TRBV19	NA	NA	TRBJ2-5	TGTGCCAGTAGTATAGCACTAGAAGAGACCCAGTACTTC	CASSIALEETQYF
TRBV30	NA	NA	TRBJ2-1	TGTGCCTGGAGTGGATCATCCTATGGTAATGAGCAGTTCTTC	CAWSGSSYGNEQFF
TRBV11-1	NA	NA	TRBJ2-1	TGTGCCAGCAGCTCGATTCTCCAGAGCGGAGACTACAATGAGCAGTTCTTC	CASSSILQSGDYNEQFF
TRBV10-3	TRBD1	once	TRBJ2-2	TGTGCCATCAGGACGGGACAGGGTTACACCGGGGAGCTGTTTTTT	CAIRTGQGYTGELFF
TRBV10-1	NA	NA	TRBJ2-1	TGCGCCAGCAGCGGACACAAGTACAATGAGCAGTTCTTC	CASSGHKYNEQFF
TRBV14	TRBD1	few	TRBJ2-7	TGTGCCAGCAGGGGACAGGGACGACACGAGCAGTACTTC	CASRGQGRHEQYF
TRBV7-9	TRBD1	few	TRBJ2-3	TGTGCCAGCAGCTTAGATGCAGGGGGAACAGATACGCAGTATTTT	CASSLDAGGTDTQYF
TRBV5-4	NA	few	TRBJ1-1	TGTGCCAGCAGCTTGGGCTTGACAGGGAACACTGAAGCTTTCTTT	CASSLGLTGNTEAFF
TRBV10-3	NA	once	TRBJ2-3	TGTGCCATCAGTGAGTTTGCGGGAAGCACAGATACGCAGTATTTT	CAISEFAGSTDTQYF
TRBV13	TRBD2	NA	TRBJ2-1	TGTGCCAGCAGCGCACGTCGGGAGGGGTACAATGAGCAGTTCTTC	CASSARREGYNEQFF
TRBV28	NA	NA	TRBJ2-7	TGTGCCAGCAGTTTGGGAGAGGGGGTCGACGAGCAGTACTTC	CASSLGEGVDEQYF
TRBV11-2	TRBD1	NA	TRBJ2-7	TGTGCCAGCAGACCACCGGGACAGGGCTCCTACGAGCAGTACTTC	CASRPPGQGSYEQYF
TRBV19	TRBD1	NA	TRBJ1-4	TGTGCCAGTACTCCCCTGTTGACAGGGCGTAATGAAAAACTGTTTTTT	CASTPLLTGRNEKLFF
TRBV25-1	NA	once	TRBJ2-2	TGTGCCAGCATAGGGGGGAACACCGGGGAGCTGTTTTTT	CASIGGNTGELFF
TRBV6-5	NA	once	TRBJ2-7	TGTGCCAGCAGCAGGGGTGGTGTTCCGTCCTACGAGCAGTACTTC	CASSRGGVPSYEQYF
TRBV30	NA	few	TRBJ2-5	TGTGCCTGGAGTGTAGGGGGGGAAGAGACCCAGTACTTC	CAWSVGGEETQYF